This T cell receptor (beta chain) was recorded in a study of lymphopenia after photon versus proton radiotherapy. Notes on the study in general: Survival link was tested only in deceased patients; proton benefit remains a possibility. Post-nadir diversity loss with photons came from oligoclonal expansion, particularly CD8+ Temra cells. Photon-treated patients lost naive T cells and TCR diversity; proton-treated stayed stable.

The germline V gene has CDR1 MNHEY and CDR2 SMNVEV (reference sequence). Trimming cost V 4 bases and J 3 bases; bases outside gene matches: 9. CDR3 size: 16 residues. The protocol was immunoSEQ multiplex PCR, while the TCRdb copy is restricted to in-frame clones and leaves out a portion. The repertoire holds roughly 5,000 clones, with approximately 88% as singletons. Concerning this clone itself: The antigen is unknown.

The chain joins TRBV27 to TRBJ1-5; 7 bases are shared with TRBD1. This specimen consisted of peripheral blood, obtained from a patient treated with photon-based radiotherapy. The sequence was obtained from a man of 80 years or more with cholangiocarcinoma. CDR3 DNA: TGTGCCAGCAGTTCCATCGGGACAGAGAACAATCAGCCCCAGCATTTT. It yields the protein CASSSIGTENNQPQHF.